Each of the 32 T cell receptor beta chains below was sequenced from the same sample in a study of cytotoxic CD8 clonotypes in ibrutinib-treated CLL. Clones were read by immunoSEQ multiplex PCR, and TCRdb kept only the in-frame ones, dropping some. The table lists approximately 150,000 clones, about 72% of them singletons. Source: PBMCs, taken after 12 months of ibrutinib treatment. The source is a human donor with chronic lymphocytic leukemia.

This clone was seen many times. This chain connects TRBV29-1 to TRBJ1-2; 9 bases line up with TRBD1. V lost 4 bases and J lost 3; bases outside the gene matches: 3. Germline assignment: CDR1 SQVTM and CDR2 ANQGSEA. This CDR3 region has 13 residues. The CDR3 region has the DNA TGCAGCGTTGGACAGGGGGATTACTATGGCTACACCTTC. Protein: CSVGQGDYYGYTF.

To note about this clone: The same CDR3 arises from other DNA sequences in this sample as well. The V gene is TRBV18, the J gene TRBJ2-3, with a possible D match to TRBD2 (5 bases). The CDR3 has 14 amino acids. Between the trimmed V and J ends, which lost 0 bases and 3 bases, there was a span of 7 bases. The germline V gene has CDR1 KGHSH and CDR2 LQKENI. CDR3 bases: TGTGCCAGCTCACCACCCACGGGGACAGATACGCAGTATTTT. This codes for CASSPPTGTDTQYF. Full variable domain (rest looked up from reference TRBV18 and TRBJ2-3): NAGVMQNPRHLVRRRGQEARLRCSPMKGHSHVYWYRQLPEEGLKFMVYLQKENIIDESGMPKERFSAEFPKEGPSILRIQQVVRGDSAAYFCASSPPTGTDTQYFGPGTRLTVL.

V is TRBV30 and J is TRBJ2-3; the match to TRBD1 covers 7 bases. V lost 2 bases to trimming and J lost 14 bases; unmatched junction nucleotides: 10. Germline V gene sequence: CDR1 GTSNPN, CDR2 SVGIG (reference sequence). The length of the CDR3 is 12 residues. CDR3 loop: CAWSPEGASLYF. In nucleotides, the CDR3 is TGTGCCTGGAGTCCAGAGGGGGCAAGTTTGTATTTT.

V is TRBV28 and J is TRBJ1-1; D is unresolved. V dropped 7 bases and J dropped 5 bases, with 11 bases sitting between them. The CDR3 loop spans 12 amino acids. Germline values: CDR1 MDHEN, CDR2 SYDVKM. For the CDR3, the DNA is TGTGCCAGCACGTCAGAAACTACTGAAGCTTTCTTT. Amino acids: CASTSETTEAFF.

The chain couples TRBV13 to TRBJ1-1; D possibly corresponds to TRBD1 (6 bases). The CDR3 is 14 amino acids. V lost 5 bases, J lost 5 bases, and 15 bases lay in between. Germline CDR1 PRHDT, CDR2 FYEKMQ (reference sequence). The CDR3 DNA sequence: TGTGCCAGCAGCACCCTACAGGGCTTTACTGAAGCTTTCTTT. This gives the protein CASSTLQGFTEAFF.

The CDR3 nucleotides are TGTGCCAGCAGTTTACGAACCCGGGGCAATCAGCCCCAGCATTTT. Translated: CASSLRTRGNQPQHF. The chain recombines TRBV28 with TRBJ1-5, with D unclear. CDR1 and CDR2 from the germline V gene are MDHEN and SYDVKM. Trimming left V 2 bases short and J 2 bases short, with 10 bases between. The CDR3 extends over 15 amino acids.

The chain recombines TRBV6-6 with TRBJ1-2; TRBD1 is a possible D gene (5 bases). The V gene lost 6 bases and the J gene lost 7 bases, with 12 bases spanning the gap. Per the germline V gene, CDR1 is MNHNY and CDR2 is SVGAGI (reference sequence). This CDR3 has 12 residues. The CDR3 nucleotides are TGTGCCAGCAGGCAAGGGGTTGTTGGCTACACCTTC. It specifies CASRQGVVGYTF.

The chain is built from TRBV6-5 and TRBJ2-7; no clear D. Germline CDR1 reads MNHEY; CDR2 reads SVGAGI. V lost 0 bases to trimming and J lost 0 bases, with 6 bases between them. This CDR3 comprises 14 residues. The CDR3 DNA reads TGTGCCAGCAGTTACTCCCAAGCCTCCTACGAGCAGTACTTC. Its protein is CASSYSQASYEQYF.

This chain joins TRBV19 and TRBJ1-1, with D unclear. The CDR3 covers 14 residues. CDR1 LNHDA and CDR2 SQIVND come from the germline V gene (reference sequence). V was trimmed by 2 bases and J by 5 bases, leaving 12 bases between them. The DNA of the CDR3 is TGTGCCAGTAGTATATCACGGCCGGGGACTGAAGCTTTCTTT. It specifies CASSISRPGTEAFF.

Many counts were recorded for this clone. CDR3 DNA sequence: TGCGCCAGCAGCTTAGCGGCCCAAGAGACCCAGTACTTC. Translating gives CASSLAAQETQYF. The chain has TRBV5-1 and TRBJ2-5; weak D call: TRBD2 (5 bases). Germline CDR1 is SGHRS and CDR2 is YFSETQ. This CDR3 spans 13 amino acids. V gave up 2 bases and J gave up 1 base, with 6 bases separating them.

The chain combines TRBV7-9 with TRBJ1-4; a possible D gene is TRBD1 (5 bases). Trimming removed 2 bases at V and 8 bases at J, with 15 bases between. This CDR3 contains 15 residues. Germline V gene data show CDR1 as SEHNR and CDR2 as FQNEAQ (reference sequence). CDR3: CASSLPQEFGEKLFF. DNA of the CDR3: TGTGCCAGCAGCTTACCACAGGAGTTTGGGGAAAAACTGTTTTTT.

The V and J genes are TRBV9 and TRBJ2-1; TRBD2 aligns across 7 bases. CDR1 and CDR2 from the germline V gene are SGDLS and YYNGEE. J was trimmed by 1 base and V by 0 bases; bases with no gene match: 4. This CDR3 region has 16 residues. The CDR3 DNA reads TGTGCCAGCAGCGTAGGGGGACTACCTTCCTACAATGAGCAGTTCTTC. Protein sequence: CASSVGGLPSYNEQFF.

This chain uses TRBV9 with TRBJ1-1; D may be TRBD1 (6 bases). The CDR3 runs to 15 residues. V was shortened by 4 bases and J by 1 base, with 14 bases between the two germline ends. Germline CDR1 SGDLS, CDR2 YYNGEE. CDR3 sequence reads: CASSPSGGANTEAFF. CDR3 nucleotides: TGTGCCAGCAGCCCCAGTGGGGGGGCGAACACTGAAGCTTTCTTT.

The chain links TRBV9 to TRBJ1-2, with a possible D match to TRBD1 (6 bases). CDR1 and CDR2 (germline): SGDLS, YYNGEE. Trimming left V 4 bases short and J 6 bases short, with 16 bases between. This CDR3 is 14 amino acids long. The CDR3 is CASSPITGSDGYTF. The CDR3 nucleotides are TGTGCCAGCAGCCCGATTACAGGGAGCGATGGCTACACCTTC.

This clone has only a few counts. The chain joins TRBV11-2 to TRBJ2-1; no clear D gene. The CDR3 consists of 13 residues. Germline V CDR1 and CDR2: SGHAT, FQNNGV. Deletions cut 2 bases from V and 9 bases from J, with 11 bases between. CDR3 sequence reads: CASSLYGLIEQFF. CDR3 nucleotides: TGTGCCAGCAGCTTATATGGATTGATTGAGCAGTTCTTC. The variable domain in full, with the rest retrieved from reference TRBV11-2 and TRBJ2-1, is EAGVAQSPRYKIIEKRQSVAFWCNPISGHATLYWYQQILGQGPKLLIQFQNNGVVDDSQLPKDRFSAERLKGVDSTLKIQPAKLEDSAVYLCASSLYGLIEQFFGPGTRLTVL.

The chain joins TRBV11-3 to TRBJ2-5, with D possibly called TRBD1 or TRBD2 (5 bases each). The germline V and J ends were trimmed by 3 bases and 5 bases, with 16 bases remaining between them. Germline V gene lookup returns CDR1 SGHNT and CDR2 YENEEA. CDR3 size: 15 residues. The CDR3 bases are TGTGCCAGCAGCTTGGGCAGGGCACAGCGGGAGACCCAGTACTTC. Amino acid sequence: CASSLGRAQRETQYF. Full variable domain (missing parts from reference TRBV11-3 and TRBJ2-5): EAGVVQSPRYKIIEKKQPVAFWCNPISGHNTLYWYLQNLGQGPELLIRYENEEAVDDSQLPKDRFSAERLKGVDSTLKIQPAELGDSAVYLCASSLGRAQRETQYFGPGTRLLVL.

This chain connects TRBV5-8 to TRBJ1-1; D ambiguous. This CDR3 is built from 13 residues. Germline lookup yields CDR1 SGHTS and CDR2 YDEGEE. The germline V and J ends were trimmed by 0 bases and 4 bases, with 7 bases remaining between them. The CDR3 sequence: CASSLERGTEAFF. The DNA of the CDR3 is TGTGCCAGCAGCTTGGAACGGGGCACTGAAGCTTTCTTT.

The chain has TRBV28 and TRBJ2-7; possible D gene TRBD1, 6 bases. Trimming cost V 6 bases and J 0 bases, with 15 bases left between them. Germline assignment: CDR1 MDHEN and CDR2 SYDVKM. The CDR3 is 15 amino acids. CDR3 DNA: TGTGCCAGCAGCCAGACAGGACCCCTCTCCTACGAGCAGTACTTC. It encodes CASSQTGPLSYEQYF.

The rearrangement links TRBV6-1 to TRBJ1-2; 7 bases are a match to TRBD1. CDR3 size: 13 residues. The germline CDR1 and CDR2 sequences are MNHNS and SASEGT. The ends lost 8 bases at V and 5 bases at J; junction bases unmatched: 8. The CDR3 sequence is CASRMTGRYGYTF. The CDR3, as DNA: TGTGCCAGCCGAATGACAGGGCGGTATGGCTACACCTTC.

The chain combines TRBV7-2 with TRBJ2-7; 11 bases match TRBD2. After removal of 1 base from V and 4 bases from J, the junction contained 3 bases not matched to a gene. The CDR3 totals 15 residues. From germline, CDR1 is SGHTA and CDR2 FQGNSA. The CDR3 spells CASSLVSGGAYEQYF. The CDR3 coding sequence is TGTGCCAGCAGCTTAGTTAGCGGGGGGGCTTACGAGCAGTACTTC.

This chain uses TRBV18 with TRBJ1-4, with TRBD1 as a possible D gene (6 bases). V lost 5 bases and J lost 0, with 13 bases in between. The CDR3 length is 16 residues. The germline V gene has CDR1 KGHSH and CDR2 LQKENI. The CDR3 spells CASSEQGAPTNEKLFF. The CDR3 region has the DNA TGTGCCAGCTCAGAACAGGGCGCGCCAACTAATGAAAAACTGTTTTTT.

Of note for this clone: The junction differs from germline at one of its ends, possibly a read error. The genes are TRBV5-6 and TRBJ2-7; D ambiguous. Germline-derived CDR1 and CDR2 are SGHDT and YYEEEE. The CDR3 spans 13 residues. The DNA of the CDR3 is TGTGCCAGCACCTTGGGCAGTACCTACGAGCAGTACTTC. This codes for CASTLGSTYEQYF.

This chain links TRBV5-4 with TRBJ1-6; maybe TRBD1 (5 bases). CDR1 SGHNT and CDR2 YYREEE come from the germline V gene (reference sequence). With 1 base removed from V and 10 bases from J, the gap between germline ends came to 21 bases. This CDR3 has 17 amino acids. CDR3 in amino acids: CASSLPPSGQGRSPLHF. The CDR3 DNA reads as TGTGCCAGCAGCTTGCCACCCTCGGGGCAGGGTCGGTCACCCCTCCACTTT.

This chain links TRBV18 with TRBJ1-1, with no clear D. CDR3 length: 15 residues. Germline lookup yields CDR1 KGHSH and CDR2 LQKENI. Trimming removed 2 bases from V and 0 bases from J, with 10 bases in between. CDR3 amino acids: CASSPSSTVNTEAFF. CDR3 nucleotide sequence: TGTGCCAGCTCACCAAGTTCAACGGTGAACACTGAAGCTTTCTTT.

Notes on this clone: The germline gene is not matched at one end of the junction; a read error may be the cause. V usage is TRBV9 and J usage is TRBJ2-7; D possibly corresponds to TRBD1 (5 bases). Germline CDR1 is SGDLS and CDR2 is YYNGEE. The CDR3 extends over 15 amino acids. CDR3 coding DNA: TGTGCCAGCATCGTAGCAGGGCAGCTTCCTAAGGAGCAGTACTTC. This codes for CASIVAGQLPKEQYF. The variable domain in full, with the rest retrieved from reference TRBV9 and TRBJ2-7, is DSGVTQTPKHLITATGQRVTLRCSPRSGDLSVYWYQQSLDQGLQFLIQYYNGEERAKGNILERFSAQQFPDLHSELNLSSLELGDSALYFCASIVAGQLPKEQYFGPGTRLTVT.

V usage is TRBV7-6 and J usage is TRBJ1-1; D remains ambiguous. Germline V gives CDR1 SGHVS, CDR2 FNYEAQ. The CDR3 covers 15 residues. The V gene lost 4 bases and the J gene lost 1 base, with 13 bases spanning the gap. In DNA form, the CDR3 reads TGTGCCAGCAGCTCGATGCTATCCCGGAACACTGAAGCTTTCTTT. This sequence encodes CASSSMLSRNTEAFF.

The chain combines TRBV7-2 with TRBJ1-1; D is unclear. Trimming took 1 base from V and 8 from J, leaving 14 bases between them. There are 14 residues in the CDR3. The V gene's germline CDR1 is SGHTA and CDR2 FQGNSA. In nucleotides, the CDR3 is TGTGCCAGCAGCTTAGTGATGGCAGCAAAAGAAGCTTTCTTT. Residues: CASSLVMAAKEAFF.

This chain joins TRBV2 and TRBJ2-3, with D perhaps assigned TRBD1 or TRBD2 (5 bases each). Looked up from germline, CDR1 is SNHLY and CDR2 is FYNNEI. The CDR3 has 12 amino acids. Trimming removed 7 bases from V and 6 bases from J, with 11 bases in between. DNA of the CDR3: TGTGCCAGCATTCAGGGAGCCGATACGCAGTATTTT. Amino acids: CASIQGADTQYF.

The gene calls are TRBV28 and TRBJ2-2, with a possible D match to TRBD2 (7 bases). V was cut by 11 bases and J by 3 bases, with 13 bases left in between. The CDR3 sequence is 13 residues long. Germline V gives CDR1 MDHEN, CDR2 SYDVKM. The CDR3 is CASTGGYTGELFF. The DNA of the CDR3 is TGTGCCTCCACGGGGGGCTACACCGGGGAGCTGTTTTTT.

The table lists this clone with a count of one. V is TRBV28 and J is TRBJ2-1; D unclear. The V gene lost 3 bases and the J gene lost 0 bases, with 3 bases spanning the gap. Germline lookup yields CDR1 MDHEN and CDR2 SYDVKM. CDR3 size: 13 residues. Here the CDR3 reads CASSFLSYNEQFF. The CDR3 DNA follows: TGTGCCAGCAGTTTCCTCTCCTACAATGAGCAGTTCTTC.

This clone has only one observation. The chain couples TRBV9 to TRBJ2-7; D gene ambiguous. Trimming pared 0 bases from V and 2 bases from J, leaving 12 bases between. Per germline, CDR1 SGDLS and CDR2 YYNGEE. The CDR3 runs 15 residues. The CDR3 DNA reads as TGTGCCAGCAGCGTAGGGCAGTCCACCGCCTACGAGCAGTACTTC. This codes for CASSVGQSTAYEQYF.

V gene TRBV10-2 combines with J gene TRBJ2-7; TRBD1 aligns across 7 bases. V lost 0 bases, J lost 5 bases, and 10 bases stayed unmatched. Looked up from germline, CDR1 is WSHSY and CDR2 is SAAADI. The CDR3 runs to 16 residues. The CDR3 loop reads CASSESRTGVYDEQYF. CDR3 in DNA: TGCGCCAGCAGTGAGTCCCGGACAGGAGTATACGACGAGCAGTACTTC.